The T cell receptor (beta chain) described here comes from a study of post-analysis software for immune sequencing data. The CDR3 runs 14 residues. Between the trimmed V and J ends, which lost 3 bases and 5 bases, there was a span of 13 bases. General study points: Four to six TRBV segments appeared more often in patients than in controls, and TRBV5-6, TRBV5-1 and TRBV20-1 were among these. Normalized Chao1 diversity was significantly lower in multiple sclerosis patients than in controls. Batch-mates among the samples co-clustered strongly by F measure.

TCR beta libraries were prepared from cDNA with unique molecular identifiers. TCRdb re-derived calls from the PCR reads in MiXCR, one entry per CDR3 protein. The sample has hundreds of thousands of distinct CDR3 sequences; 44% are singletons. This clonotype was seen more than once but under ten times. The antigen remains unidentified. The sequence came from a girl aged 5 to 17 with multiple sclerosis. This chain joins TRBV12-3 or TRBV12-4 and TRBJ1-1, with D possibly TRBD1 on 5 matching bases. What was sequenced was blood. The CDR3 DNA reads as TGTGCCAGCAGTTTCCTAGGCCAGGGAACTGAAGCTTTCTTT. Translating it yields CASSFLGQGTEAFF.